The source of this T cell receptor (beta chain) is a study of spatial heterogeneity in lung cancer. Whole-study findings and limits: Ubiquitous expanded tumor TCRs appeared in blood more at resection than follow-up.

This clonotype was counted only a few times. The antigen is unknown. Sample time point: sample taken at primary tumor resection. Extraction of whole RNA from tumor, nontumor lung or frozen PBMC preceded unsorted sequencing. Donors were 72 untreated early-stage non-small cell lung cancer patients. Each CDR3 protein gets one entry after TCRdb re-called the 5' RACE reads with MiXCR. The table has about 80,000 distinct CDR3 sequences, 15% to 25% seen once. V shed 4 bases and J shed 5 bases, with 12 bases lying between them. This CDR3 spans 13 amino acids. The germline V gene encodes CDR1 SGHVS and CDR2 FQNEAQ.

V and J are TRBV7-8 and TRBJ2-7; D remains unclear. The sample was PBMCs, taken at surgery. The clonotype originates from a male donor with early-stage non-small cell lung cancer. CDR3 protein: CASSSFPSHEQYF. The DNA of the CDR3 is TGTGCCAGCAGCTCCTTCCCCAGCCACGAGCAGTACTTC.